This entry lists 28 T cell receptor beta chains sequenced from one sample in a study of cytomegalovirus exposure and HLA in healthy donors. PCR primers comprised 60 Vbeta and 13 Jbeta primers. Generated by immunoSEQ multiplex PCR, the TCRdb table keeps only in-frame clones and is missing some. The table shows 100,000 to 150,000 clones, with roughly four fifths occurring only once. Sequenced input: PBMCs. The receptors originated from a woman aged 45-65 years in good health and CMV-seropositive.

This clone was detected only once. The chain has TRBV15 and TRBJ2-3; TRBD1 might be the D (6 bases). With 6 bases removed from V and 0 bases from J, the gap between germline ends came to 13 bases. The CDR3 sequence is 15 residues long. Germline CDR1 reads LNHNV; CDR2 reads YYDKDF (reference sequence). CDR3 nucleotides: TGTGCCACCAGTACCGGACAGACTAGCACAGATACGCAGTATTTT. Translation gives CATSTGQTSTDTQYF.

CDR3 bases: TGTGCCAGCAGCTTAGCTCAGAATGAAAAACTGTTTTTT. Translated: CASSLAQNEKLFF. This chain connects TRBV7-6 to TRBJ1-4, with unresolved D. This CDR3 spans 13 amino acids. V gave up 0 bases and J gave up 5 bases, with 4 bases separating them. CDR1 and CDR2 from the germline V gene are SGHVS and FNYEAQ.

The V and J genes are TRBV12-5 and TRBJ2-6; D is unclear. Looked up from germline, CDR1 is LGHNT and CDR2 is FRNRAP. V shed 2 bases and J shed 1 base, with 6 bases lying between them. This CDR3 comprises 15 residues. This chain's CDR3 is CASGLLSSGANVLTF. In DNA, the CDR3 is TGTGCTAGTGGTTTGTTGTCGTCTGGGGCCAACGTCCTGACTTTC.

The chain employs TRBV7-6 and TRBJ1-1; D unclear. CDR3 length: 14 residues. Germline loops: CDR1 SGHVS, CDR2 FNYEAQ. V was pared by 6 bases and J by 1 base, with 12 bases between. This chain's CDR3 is CASSTGSGNTEAFF. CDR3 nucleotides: TGTGCCAGCAGTACCGGATCGGGGAACACTGAAGCTTTCTTT.

This CDR3 is CASSLLGQGLAGANVLTF. The CDR3 DNA sequence: TGTGCCAGCAGCTTGTTGGGACAGGGTCTTGCTGGGGCCAACGTCCTGACTTTC. The chain employs TRBV5-8 and TRBJ2-6, with 9 bases identical to TRBD1. Losses at the gene ends were 1 base for V and 2 bases for J; bases not matched to a gene: 7. CDR1 and CDR2 from the germline V gene are SGHTS and YDEGEE. The CDR3 consists of 18 residues.

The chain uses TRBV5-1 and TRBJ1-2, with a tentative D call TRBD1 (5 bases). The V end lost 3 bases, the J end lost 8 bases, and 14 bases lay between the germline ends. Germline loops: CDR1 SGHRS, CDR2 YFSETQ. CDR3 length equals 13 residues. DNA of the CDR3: TGCGCCAGCAGCTCCACAGGCGCTATAGGCTACACCTTC. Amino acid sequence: CASSSTGAIGYTF. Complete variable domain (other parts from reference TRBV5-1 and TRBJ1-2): KAGVTQTPRYLIKTRGQQVTLSCSPISGHRSVSWYQQTPGQGLQFLFEYFSETQRNKGNFPGRFSGRQFSNSRSEMNVSTLELGDSALYLCASSSTGAIGYTFGSGTRLTVV.

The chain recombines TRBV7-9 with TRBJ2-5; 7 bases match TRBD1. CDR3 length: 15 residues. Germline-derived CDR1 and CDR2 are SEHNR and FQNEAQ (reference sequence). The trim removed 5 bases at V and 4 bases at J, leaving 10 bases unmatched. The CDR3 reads CASSHENRQGETQYF. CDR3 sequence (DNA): TGTGCCAGCAGCCACGAAAATAGACAGGGAGAGACCCAGTACTTC.

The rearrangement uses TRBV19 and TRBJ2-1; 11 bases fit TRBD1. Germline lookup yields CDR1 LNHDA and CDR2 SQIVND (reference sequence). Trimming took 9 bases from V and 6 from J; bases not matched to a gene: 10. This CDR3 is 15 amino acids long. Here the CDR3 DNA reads TGTGCCAGCCAAATGAGGGACAGGGGGTCCAATGAGCAGTTCTTC. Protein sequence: CASQMRDRGSNEQFF.

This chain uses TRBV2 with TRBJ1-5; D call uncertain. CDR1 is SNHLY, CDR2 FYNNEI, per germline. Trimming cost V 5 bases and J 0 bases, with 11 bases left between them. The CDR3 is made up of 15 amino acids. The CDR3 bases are TGTGCCAGCAGTACTTCCAGGCCTAGCAATCAGCCCCAGCATTTT. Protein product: CASSTSRPSNQPQHF.

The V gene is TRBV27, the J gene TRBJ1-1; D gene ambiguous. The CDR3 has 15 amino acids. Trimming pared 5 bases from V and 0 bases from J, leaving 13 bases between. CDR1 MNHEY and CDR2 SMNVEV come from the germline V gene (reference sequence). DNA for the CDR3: TGTGCCAGCAGTGGCTACAGAACGATGAACACTGAAGCTTTCTTT. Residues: CASSGYRTMNTEAFF.

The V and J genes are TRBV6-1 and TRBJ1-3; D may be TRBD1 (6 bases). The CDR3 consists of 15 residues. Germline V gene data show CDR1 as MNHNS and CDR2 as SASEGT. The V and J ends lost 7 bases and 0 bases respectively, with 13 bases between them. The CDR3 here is CASITGQNSGNTIYF. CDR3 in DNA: TGTGCCAGCATTACCGGACAGAACTCTGGAAACACCATATATTTT.

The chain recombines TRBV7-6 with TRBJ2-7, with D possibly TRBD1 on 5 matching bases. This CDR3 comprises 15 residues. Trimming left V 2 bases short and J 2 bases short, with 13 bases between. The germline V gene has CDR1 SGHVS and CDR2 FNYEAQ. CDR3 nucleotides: TGTGCCAGCAGCTTAAGGGTATCAGGGCCCTACGAGCAGTACTTC. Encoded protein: CASSLRVSGPYEQYF.

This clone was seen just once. CDR3 loop: CATSPGTSGYEQYF. CDR3 DNA sequence: TGCGCCACCTCCCCCGGGACTAGCGGGTACGAGCAGTACTTC. The rearrangement uses TRBV5-1 and TRBJ2-7; 12 positions agree with TRBD2. The CDR3 runs 14 residues. Germline lookup yields CDR1 SGHRS and CDR2 YFSETQ. V shed 9 bases, J shed 4 bases, and the junction held 8 bases outside the gene matches. Variable domain in full (rest from reference TRBV5-1 and TRBJ2-7): KAGVTQTPRYLIKTRGQQVTLSCSPISGHRSVSWYQQTPGQGLQFLFEYFSETQRNKGNFPGRFSGRQFSNSRSEMNVSTLELGDSALYLCATSPGTSGYEQYFGPGTRLTVT.

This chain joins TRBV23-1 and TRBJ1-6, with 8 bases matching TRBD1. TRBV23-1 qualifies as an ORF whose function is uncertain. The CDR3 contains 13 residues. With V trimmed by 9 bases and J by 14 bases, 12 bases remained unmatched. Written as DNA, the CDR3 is TGCGCCAGGGGACAGGTCGGTATCGGAGCCCTCCACTTT. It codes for CARGQVGIGALHF.

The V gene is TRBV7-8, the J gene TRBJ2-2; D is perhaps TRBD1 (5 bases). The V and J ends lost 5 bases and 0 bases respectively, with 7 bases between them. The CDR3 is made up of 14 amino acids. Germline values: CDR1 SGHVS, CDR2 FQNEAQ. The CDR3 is CASSATANTGELFF. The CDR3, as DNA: TGTGCCAGCAGCGCGACAGCGAACACCGGGGAGCTGTTTTTT.

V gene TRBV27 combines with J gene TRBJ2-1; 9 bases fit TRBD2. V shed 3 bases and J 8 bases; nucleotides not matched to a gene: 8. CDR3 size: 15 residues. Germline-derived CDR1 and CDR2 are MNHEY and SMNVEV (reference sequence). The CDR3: CASSLGSGGWDEQFF. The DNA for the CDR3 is TGTGCCAGCAGTTTGGGGAGCGGGGGGTGGGATGAGCAGTTCTTC.

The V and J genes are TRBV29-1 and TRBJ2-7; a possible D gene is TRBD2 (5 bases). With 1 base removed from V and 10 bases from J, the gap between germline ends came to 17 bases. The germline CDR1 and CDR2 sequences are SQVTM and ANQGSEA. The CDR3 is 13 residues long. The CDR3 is CSVEGPPGKSQYF. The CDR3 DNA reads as TGCAGCGTTGAAGGGCCCCCGGGAAAGTCCCAGTACTTC.

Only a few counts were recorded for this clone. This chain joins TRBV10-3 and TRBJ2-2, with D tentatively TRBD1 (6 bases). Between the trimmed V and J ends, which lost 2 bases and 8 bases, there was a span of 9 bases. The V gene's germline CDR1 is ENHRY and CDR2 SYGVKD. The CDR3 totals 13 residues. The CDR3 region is CAISEPGTGELFF. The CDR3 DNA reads TGTGCCATCAGTGAGCCGGGGACAGGGGAGCTGTTTTTT.

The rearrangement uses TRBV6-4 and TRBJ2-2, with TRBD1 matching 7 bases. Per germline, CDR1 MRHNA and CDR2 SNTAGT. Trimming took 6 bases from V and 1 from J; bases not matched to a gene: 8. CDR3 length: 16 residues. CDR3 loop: CASRLTHRGNTGELFF. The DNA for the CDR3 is TGTGCCAGCAGACTGACCCACAGGGGGAACACCGGGGAGCTGTTTTTT.

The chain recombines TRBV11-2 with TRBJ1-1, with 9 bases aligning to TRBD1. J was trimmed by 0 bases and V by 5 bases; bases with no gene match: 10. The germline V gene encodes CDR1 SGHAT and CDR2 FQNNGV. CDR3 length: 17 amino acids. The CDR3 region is CASSINRGRTLNTEAFF. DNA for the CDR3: TGTGCCAGCAGCATAAACAGGGGGCGAACCTTGAACACTGAAGCTTTCTTT. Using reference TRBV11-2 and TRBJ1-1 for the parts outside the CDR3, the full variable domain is EAGVAQSPRYKIIEKRQSVAFWCNPISGHATLYWYQQILGQGPKLLIQFQNNGVVDDSQLPKDRFSAERLKGVDSTLKIQPAKLEDSAVYLCASSINRGRTLNTEAFFGQGTRLTVV.

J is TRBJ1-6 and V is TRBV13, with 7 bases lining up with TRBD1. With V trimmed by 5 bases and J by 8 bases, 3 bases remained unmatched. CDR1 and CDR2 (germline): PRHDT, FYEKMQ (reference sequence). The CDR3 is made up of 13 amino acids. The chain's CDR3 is CASSITGDSPLHF. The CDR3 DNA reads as TGTGCCAGCAGCATTACAGGGGATTCACCCCTCCACTTT.

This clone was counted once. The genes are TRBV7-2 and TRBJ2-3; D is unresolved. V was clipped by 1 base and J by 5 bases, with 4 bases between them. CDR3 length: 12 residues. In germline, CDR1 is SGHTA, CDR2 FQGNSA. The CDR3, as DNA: TGTGCCAGCAGCTTAGGGAGAGATACGCAGTATTTT. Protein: CASSLGRDTQYF.

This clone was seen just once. The CDR3 DNA sequence: TGTGCCAGCAGCTCATCCCGACAGGGACTTAGCACAGATACGCAGTATTTT. Translation: CASSSSRQGLSTDTQYF. This rearrangement joins TRBV5-4 to TRBJ2-3; D is perhaps TRBD1 (7 bases). Looked up from germline, CDR1 is SGHNT and CDR2 is YYREEE (reference sequence). V was cut by 3 bases and J by 0 bases, with 17 bases left in between. This CDR3 spans 17 amino acids.

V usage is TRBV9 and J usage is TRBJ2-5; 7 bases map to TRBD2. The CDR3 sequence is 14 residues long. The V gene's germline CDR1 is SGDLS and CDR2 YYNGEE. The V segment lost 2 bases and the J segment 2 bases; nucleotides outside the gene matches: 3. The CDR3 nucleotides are TGTGCCAGCAGCGTTATGGGGGGGCAAGAGACCCAGTACTTC. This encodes CASSVMGGQETQYF.

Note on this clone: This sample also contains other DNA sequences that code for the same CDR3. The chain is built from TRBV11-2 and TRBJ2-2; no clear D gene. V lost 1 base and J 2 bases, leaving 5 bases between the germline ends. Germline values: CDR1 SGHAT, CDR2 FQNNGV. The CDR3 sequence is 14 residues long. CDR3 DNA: TGTGCCAGCAGCTTAGGTCTCAACACCGGGGAGCTGTTTTTT. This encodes CASSLGLNTGELFF.

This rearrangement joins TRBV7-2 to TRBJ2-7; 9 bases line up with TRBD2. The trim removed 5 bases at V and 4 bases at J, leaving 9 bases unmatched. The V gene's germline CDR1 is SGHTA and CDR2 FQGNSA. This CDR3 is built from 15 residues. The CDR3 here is CASSPPAGGGYEQYF. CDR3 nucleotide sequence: TGTGCCAGCAGCCCCCCGGCGGGGGGGGGTTACGAGCAGTACTTC.

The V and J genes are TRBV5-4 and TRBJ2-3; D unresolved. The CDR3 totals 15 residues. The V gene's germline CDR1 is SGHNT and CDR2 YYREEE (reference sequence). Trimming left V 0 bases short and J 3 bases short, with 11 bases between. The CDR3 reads CASSLGASFTDTQYF. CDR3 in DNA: TGTGCCAGCAGCTTGGGGGCTTCTTTTACAGATACGCAGTATTTT. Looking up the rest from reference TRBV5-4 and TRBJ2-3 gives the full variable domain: ETGVTQSPTHLIKTRGQQVTLRCSSQSGHNTVSWYQQALGQGPQFIFQYYREEENGRGNFPPRFSGLQFPNYSSELNVNALELDDSALYLCASSLGASFTDTQYFGPGTRLTVL.

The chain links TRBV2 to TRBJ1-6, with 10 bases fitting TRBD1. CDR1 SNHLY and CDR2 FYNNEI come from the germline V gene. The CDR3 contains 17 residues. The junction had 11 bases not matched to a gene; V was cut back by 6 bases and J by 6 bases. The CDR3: CASRKRGRDRGNSPLHF. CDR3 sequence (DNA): TGTGCCAGCAGAAAGAGGGGCAGGGACAGGGGTAATTCACCCCTCCACTTT.